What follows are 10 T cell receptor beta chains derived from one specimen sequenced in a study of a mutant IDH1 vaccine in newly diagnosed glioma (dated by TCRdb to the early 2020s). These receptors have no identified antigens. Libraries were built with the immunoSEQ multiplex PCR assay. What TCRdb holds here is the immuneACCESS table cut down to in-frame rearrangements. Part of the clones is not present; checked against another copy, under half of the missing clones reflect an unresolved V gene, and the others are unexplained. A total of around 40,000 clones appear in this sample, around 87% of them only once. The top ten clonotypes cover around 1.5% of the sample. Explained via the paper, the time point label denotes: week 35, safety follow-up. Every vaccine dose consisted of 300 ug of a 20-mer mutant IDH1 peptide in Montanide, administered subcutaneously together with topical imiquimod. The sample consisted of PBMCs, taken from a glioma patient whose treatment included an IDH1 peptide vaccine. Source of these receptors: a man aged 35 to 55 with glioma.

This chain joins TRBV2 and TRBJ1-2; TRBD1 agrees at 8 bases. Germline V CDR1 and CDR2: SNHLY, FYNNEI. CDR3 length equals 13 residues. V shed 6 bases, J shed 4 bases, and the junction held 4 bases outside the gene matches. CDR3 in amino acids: CASRQTGAYGYTF. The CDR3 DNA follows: TGTGCCAGCAGGCAGACAGGGGCCTATGGCTACACCTTC. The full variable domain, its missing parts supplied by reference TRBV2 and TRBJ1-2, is EPEVTQTPSHQVTQMGQEVILRCVPISNHLYFYWYRQILGQKVEFLVSFYNNEISEKSEIFDDQFSVERPDGSNFTLKIRSTKLEDSAMYFCASRQTGAYGYTFGSGTRLTVV.

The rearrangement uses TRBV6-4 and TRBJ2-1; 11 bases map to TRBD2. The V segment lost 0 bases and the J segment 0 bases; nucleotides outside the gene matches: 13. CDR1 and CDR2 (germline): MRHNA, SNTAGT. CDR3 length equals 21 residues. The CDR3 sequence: CASSDSHTTSGALRSYNEQFF. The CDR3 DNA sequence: TGTGCCAGCAGTGACTCCCATACGACTAGCGGGGCTTTGCGCTCCTACAATGAGCAGTTCTTC.

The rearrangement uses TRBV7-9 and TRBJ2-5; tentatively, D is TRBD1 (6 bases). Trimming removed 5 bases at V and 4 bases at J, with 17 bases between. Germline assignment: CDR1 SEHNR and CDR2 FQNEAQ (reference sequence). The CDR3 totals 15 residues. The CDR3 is CASSAPVGGLETQYF. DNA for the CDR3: TGTGCCAGCAGCGCACCCGTTGGGGGCTTAGAGACCCAGTACTTC.

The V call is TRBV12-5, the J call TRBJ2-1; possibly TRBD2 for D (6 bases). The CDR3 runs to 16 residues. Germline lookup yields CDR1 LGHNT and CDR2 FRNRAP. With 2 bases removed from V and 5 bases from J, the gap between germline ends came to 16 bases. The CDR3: CASGLSRGGYHNEQFF. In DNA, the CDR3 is TGTGCTAGTGGTTTGTCCCGAGGAGGGTACCACAATGAGCAGTTCTTC.

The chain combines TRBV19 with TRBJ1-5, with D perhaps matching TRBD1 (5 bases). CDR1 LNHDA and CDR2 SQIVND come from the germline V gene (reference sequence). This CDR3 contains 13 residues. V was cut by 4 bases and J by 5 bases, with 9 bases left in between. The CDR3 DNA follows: TGTGCCAGTAGTACCGACAGATATCAGCCCCAGCATTTT. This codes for CASSTDRYQPQHF.

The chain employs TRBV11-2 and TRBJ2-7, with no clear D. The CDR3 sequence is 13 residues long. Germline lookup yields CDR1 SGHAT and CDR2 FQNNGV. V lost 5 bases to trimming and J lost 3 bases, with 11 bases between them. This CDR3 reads CASSPYSNYEQYF. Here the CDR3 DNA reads TGTGCCAGCAGCCCTTATAGTAACTACGAGCAGTACTTC.

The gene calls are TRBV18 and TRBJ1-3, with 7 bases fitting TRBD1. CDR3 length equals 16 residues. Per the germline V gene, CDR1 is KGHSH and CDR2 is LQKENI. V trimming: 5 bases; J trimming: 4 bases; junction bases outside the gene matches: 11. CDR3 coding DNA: TGTGCCAGCTCATTTACAGGGGACGACGAAGGAAACACCATATATTTT. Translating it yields CASSFTGDDEGNTIYF.

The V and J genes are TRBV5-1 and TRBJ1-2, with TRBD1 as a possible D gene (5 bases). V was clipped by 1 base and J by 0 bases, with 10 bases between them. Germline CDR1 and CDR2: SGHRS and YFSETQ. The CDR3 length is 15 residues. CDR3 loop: CASSLREGPNYGYTF. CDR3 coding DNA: TGCGCCAGCAGCTTGAGGGAGGGACCTAACTATGGCTACACCTTC.

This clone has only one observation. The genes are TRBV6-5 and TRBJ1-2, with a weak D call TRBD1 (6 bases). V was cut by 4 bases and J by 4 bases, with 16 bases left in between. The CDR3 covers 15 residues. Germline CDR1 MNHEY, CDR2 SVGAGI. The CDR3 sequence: CASSSSRGWSYGYTF. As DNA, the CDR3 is TGTGCCAGCAGTTCCTCCAGGGGCTGGAGCTATGGCTACACCTTC.

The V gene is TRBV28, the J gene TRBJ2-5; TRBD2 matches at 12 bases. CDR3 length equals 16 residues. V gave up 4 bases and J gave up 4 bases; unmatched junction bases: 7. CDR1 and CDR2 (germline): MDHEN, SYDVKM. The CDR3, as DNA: TGTGCCAGCAGTTCCGTCGGGACTAGCGGGCGAGAGACCCAGTACTTC. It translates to CASSSVGTSGRETQYF.